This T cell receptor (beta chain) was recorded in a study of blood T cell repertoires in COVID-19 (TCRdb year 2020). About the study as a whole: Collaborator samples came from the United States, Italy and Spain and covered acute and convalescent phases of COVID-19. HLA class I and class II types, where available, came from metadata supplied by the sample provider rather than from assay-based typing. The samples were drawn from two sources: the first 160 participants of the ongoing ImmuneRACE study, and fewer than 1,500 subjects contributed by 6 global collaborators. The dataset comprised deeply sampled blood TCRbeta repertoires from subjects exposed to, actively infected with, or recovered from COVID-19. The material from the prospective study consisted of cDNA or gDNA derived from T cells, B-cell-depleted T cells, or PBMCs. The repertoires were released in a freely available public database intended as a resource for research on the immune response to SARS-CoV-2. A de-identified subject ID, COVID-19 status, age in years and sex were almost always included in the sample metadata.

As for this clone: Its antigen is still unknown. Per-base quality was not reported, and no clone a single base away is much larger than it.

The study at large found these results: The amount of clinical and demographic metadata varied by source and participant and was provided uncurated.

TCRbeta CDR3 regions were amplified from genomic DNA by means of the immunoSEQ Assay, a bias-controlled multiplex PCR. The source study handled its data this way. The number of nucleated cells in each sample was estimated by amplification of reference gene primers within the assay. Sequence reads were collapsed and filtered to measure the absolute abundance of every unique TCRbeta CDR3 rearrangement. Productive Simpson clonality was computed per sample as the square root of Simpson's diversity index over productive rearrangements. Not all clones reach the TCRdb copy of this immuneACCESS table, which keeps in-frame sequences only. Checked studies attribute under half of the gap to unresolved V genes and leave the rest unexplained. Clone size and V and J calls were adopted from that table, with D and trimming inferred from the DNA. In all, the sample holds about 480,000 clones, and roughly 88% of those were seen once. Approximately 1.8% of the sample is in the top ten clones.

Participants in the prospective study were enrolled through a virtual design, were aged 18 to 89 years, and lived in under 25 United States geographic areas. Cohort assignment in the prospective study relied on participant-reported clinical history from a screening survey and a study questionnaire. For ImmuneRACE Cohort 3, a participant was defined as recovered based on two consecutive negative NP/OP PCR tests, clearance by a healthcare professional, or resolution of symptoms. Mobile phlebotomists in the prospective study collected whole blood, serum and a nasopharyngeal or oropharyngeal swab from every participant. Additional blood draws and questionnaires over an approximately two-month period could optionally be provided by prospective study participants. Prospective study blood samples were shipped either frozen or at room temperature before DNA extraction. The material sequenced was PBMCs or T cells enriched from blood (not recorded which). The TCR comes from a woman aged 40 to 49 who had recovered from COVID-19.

CDR3 loop: CASRKDRGYNEQFF. The nucleotides read TGTGCCAGTAGGAAGGACAGGGGGTACAATGAGCAGTTCTTC. The receptor chain draws on TRBV19 and TRBJ2-1; TRBD1 fits 10 bases in the junction. Ends trimmed: V by 6 bases, J by 4 bases; bases unmatched to a gene: 3. CDR1 and CDR2, per the germline V gene (reference sequence), are LNHDA and SQIVND. The CDR3 numbers 14 residues from cysteine through phenylalanine. The DNA shown is the 42-base CDR3, in frame from base 1.